This TCR beta chain comes out of a study of tumor-infiltrating lymphocytes in primary liver carcinoma. With regard to this clonotype: This likely comes from a read error, as the CDR3 has no conserved phenylalanine or tryptophan at its end.

This CDR3 spans 12 amino acids. Trimming removed 3 bases from V and 9 bases from J, with 11 bases in between. Germline CDR1 and CDR2: SEHNR and FQNEAQ (reference sequence). The template, 450 to 650 ng total RNA, yielded TCR beta cDNA made with a constant-region primer. Sequencing libraries for TCR beta derived from three nested multiplex PCR rounds that used slightly modified ARM-PCR. The first two PCR rounds used TRBV1-TRBV30 forward primers with a C-beta reverse primer, approximately 11 cycles each. TCRdb re-analysed the multiplex PCR reads in MiXCR, keeping a single row per CDR3 protein. The sample yields 310,000 or so distinct CDR3 sequences, nearly 60% seen once. RNA was extracted from whole blood without cell sorting, alongside germline DNA.

The clonotype originates from a woman aged 25 to 45 with primary liver carcinoma and hepatitis B virus infection. Sample: peripheral blood. The J gene is TRBJ1-2, the V gene TRBV7-9; D may be TRBD1 (5 bases). CDR3 nucleotides: TGTGCCAGCAGCTTTTCCTCAGGGAGCTACACCGTC. This encodes CASSFSSGSYTV.